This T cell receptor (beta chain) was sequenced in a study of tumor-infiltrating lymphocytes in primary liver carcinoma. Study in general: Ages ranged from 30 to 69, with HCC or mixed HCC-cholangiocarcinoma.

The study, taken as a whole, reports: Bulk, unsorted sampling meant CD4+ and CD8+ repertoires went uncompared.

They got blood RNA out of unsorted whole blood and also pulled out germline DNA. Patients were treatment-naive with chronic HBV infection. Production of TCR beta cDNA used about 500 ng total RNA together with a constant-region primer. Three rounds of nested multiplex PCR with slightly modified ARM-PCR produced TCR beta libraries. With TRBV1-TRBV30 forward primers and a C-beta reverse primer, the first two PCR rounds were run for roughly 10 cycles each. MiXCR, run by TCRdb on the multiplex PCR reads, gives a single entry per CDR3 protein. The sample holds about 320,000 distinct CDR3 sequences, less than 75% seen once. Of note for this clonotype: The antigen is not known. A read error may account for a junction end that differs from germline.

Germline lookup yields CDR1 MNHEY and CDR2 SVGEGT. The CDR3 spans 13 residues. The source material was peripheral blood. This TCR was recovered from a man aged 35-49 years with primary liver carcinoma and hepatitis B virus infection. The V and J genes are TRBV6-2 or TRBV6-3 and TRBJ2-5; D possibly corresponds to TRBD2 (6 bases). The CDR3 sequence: CASSHSAGGTQYF. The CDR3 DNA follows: TGTGCCAGCAGTCACTCGGCCGGGGGGACCCAGTACTTC.